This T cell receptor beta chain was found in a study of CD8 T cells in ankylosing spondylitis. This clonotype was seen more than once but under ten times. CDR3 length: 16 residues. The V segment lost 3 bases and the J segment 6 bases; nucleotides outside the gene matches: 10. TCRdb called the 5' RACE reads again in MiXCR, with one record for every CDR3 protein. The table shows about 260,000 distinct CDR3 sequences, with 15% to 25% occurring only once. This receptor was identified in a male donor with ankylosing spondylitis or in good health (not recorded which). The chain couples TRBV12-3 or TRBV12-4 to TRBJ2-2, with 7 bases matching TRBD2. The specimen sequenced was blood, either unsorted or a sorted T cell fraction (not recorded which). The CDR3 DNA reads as TGTGCCAGCAGTTTTGGGGGGGGTACCTGGGCCGGGGAGCTGTTTTTT. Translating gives CASSFGGGTWAGELFF.